Below, one TCR beta chain is given with its context. Its antigen is not known. A much larger clone differs from this one at a single base, so this may be a read error. Trimming removed 2 bases from V and 7 bases from J; junction bases left unmatched: 5. Germline loops: CDR1 MNHEY, CDR2 SMNVEV (reference sequence). CDR3 length: 15 residues. This record belongs to a study of T and B cells in COVID-19 patients. The study's findings and limits: At recovery TRB diversity and richness exceeded healthy donors, after highly clonal active COVID-19 repertoires. In COVID-19 patients, T cell receptor beta variable and joining gene use was reportedly strongly skewed.

TRB rearrangements were amplified by multiplex PCR with BIOMED2 TRB-A/B primers. TCRdb reanalysed the multiplex PCR reads using MiXCR and keeps one entry per CDR3 protein. The sample yields tens of thousands of distinct CDR3 sequences, 32% seen once. Blood genomic DNA input for TRB amplification was 250-500 ng. Material: blood. The chain uses TRBV27 and TRBJ2-1; TRBD2 matches at 10 bases. The receptor comes from a human donor who had recovered from COVID-19. The CDR3 here is CASSLRLAGENEQFF. In DNA, the CDR3 is TGTGCCAGCAGTTTACGTCTAGCGGGAGAAAATGAGCAGTTCTTC.